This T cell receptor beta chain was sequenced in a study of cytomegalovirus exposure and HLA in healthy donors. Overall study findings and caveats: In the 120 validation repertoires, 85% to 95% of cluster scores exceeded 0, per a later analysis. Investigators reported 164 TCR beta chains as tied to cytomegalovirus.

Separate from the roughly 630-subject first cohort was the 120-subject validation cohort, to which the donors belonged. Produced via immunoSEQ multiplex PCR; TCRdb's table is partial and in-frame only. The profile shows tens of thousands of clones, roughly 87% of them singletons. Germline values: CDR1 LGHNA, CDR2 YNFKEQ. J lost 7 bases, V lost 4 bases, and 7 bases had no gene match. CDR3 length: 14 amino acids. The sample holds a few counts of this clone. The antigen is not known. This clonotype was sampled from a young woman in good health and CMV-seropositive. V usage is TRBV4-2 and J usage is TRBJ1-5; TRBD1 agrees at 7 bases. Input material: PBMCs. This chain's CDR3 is CASSPGTEEQPQHF. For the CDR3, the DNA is TGTGCCAGCAGCCCCGGGACAGAAGAACAGCCCCAGCATTTT.